Listed below are T cell receptor beta chains from one sample, sequenced in a study of blood T cell repertoires in COVID-19. Sequenced by immunoSEQ multiplex PCR; TCRdb stores in-frame clones only, minus some. The table lists some 500,000 clones, 85% to 90% of them singletons. The sequencing input was peripheral blood. The receptors come from a woman aged 45-65 years with COVID-19, enrolled during active disease. Each CDR3 is given with its conserved first and last residue.

j_call	v_call	cdr3_aa
TRBJ1-2	TRBV12-2	CASRLSGQQFDGYTF
TRBJ2-5	TRBV11-3	CASSLGLSNGETQYF
TRBJ1-2	TRBV6-5	CASSSPFQGYGYTF
TRBJ1-5	TRBV19	CASIAGDGNQPQHF
TRBJ1-1	TRBV7-8	CASSPSQDEAFF
TRBJ1-2	TRBV19	CASSQAFSSNYGYTF
TRBJ2-7	TRBV19	CASSLAGNEQYF
TRBJ1-2	TRBV29-1	CSVEFYGYTF
TRBJ2-5	TRBV28	CASRSGVETQYF
TRBJ2-3	TRBV5-6	CASSLLGTGRDTQYF